This passage covers 17 T cell receptor beta chains from one sample sequenced in a study of T cell responses to AZD1222 COVID-19 vaccine. Only in-frame clones appear in the TCRdb table, and some are missing; sequencing was by immunoSEQ multiplex PCR. The sample contains roughly 66,000 clones, approximately 90% of which appear only once. The sample in question was peripheral blood, obtained 28 days after the second dose of the MenACWY control vaccine. The receptor set was obtained from an adult who received the MenACWY meningococcal vaccine as a control.

The table lists this clone with a count of one. The CDR3 protein is CATSDRQGRNQPQHF. The CDR3 nucleotides read TGTGCCACCAGTGATCGACAGGGGCGGAATCAGCCCCAGCATTTT. The rearrangement uses TRBV24-1 and TRBJ1-5; TRBD1 agrees at 8 bases. The trim removed 3 bases at V and 4 bases at J, leaving 4 bases unmatched. Germline CDR1 KGHDR, CDR2 SFDVKD. The CDR3 consists of 15 residues.

The rearrangement links TRBV5-4 to TRBJ2-7; 12 bases line up with TRBD1. The CDR3 spans 15 residues. Germline loops: CDR1 SGHNT, CDR2 YYREEE (reference sequence). The J segment lost 2 bases and the V segment lost 5 bases, leaving 5 bases of the junction unmatched. In nucleotides, the CDR3 is TGTGCCAGCAGGCAGGGACAGGGGGCGGCCTACGAGCAGTACTTC. It translates to CASRQGQGAAYEQYF.

This chain links TRBV5-1 with TRBJ2-3; D could derive from TRBD1 or TRBD2 (5 bases each). CDR1 is SGHRS, CDR2 YFSETQ, per germline. This CDR3 is 15 amino acids long. V lost 4 bases and J lost 5, with 17 bases in between. CDR3 region: CASSPGTELGDTQYF. The CDR3 nucleotides read TGCGCCAGCAGCCCTGGGACGGAACTGGGAGATACGCAGTATTTT. The variable domain in full, completed from reference TRBV5-1 and TRBJ2-3, reads KAGVTQTPRYLIKTRGQQVTLSCSPISGHRSVSWYQQTPGQGLQFLFEYFSETQRNKGNFPGRFSGRQFSNSRSEMNVSTLELGDSALYLCASSPGTELGDTQYFGPGTRLTVL.

V usage is TRBV5-1 and J usage is TRBJ2-2; no definite D call. The CDR3 spans 15 residues. Trimming took off 4 bases at V and 4 bases at J, with 14 bases between the two ends. The germline gives CDR1 SGHRS, CDR2 YFSETQ. CDR3 bases: TGCGCCAGCAGCAGCGTTTGGTGGGGCACCGGGGAGCTGTTTTTT. It yields the protein CASSSVWWGTGELFF.

This rearrangement joins TRBV18 to TRBJ1-1; 7 bases map to TRBD1. The CDR3 covers 12 residues. Germline-derived CDR1 and CDR2 are KGHSH and LQKENI. The V segment lost 3 bases and the J segment 12 bases; nucleotides outside the gene matches: 7. The CDR3 DNA is TGTGCCAGCTCACCGGACAGGTGGGTGTCTTTCTTT. Protein sequence: CASSPDRWVSFF.

The chain employs TRBV5-1 and TRBJ2-7; D is perhaps TRBD1 (7 bases). Looked up from germline, CDR1 is SGHRS and CDR2 is YFSETQ. The germline V and J ends were trimmed by 7 bases and 6 bases, with 17 bases remaining between them. The CDR3 consists of 13 residues. CDR3 DNA: TGCGCCAGCGGGTCCCAGGGGGGAGGCGAGCAGTACTTC. It translates to CASGSQGGGEQYF. Together with reference TRBV5-1 and TRBJ2-7, the CDR3 gives the full variable domain: KAGVTQTPRYLIKTRGQQVTLSCSPISGHRSVSWYQQTPGQGLQFLFEYFSETQRNKGNFPGRFSGRQFSNSRSEMNVSTLELGDSALYLCASGSQGGGEQYFGPGTRLTVT.

The chain couples TRBV10-3 to TRBJ2-1; no definite D call. The CDR3 is made up of 14 amino acids. The V gene lost 7 bases and the J gene lost 6 bases, with 16 bases spanning the gap. CDR1 is ENHRY, CDR2 SYGVKD, per germline. CDR3 residues: CAIKGQVPSNEQFF. CDR3 coding DNA: TGTGCCATCAAGGGCCAGGTCCCGAGCAATGAGCAGTTCTTC.

The chain has TRBV28 and TRBJ1-3; D not certain. Trimming cost V 2 bases and J 2 bases, with 7 bases left between them. The CDR3 is 14 residues long. CDR1 is MDHEN, CDR2 SYDVKM, per germline. CDR3: CASSLERAGNTIYF. DNA for the CDR3: TGTGCCAGCAGTTTAGAAAGGGCTGGAAACACCATATATTTT.

The chain employs TRBV7-3 and TRBJ1-4; D ambiguous. V was clipped by 4 bases and J by 8 bases, with 20 bases between them. The CDR3 totals 16 residues. Germline CDR1 SGHTA, CDR2 FQGTGA. The chain's CDR3 is CASSSEDSPTWEKLFF. The CDR3 DNA sequence: TGTGCCAGCAGCTCAGAGGACTCCCCGACGTGGGAAAAACTGTTTTTT.

This chain uses TRBV5-4 with TRBJ1-6; perhaps TRBD1 as D (5 bases). CDR1 and CDR2 (germline): SGHNT, YYREEE (reference sequence). CDR3 length: 16 residues. Trimming left V 0 bases short and J 10 bases short, with 17 bases between. CDR3: CASSLAPGPPESPLHF. As DNA, the CDR3 is TGTGCCAGCAGCTTGGCTCCAGGGCCTCCCGAATCACCCCTCCACTTT.

The chain has TRBV24-1 and TRBJ2-7; D is uncertain. CDR1 is KGHDR, CDR2 SFDVKD, per germline. Trimming took off 6 bases at V and 7 bases at J, with 12 bases between the two ends. This CDR3 comprises 12 residues. CDR3 bases: TGTGCCACCAGTTCGAAGGTGGGGGAGCAGTACTTC. This codes for CATSSKVGEQYF.

The genes are TRBV27 and TRBJ2-7; D is ambiguous. The CDR3 has 13 amino acids. Germline CDR1 reads MNHEY; CDR2 reads SMNVEV (reference sequence). The ends were cut back, 2 bases at V and 4 bases at J, with 9 bases in the middle. CDR3 region: CASSLKALYEQYF. DNA for the CDR3: TGTGCCAGCAGTTTAAAGGCCCTTTACGAGCAGTACTTC.

The V gene is TRBV20-1, the J gene TRBJ2-7; the match to TRBD2 covers 9 bases. In germline, CDR1 is DFQATT, CDR2 SNEGSKA (reference sequence). The V gene end was trimmed by 3 bases and the J gene end by 0 bases; junction bases not matched to a gene: 12. This CDR3 has 17 amino acids. The CDR3 reads CSASGPISGRPSYEQYF. The CDR3 DNA follows: TGCAGTGCTAGTGGCCCTATAAGCGGGAGGCCCTCCTACGAGCAGTACTTC.

Regarding this clone: Other nucleotide sequences from this sample produce the same CDR3. The chain couples TRBV11-3 to TRBJ2-2; D gene unclear. Trimming removed 1 base at V and 7 bases at J, with 4 bases between. Germline CDR1 and CDR2: SGHNT and YENEEA. The length of the CDR3 is 12 residues. CDR3 loop: CASSLVGGELFF. The DNA of the CDR3 is TGTGCCAGCAGCTTAGTGGGCGGGGAGCTGTTTTTT.

The V and J genes are TRBV7-2 and TRBJ2-1, with 13 bases that match TRBD2. Germline CDR1 SGHTA, CDR2 FQGNSA. With 5 bases clipped from V and 6 bases from J, the junction kept 4 bases outside the gene matches. This CDR3 is 15 amino acids long. Written as DNA, the CDR3 is TGTGCCAGCAGCCCGTGGACTAGCGGGAGCAATGAGCAGTTCTTC. Its translation: CASSPWTSGSNEQFF.

The rearrangement joins TRBV5-1 to TRBJ2-2, with TRBD1 as a possible D gene (6 bases). The V gene lost 4 bases and the J gene lost 6 bases, with 13 bases spanning the gap. Germline CDR1 and CDR2: SGHRS and YFSETQ. This CDR3 comprises 14 residues. The CDR3 reads CASSPIEGAGELFF. The DNA for the CDR3 is TGCGCCAGCAGCCCGATTGAGGGGGCCGGGGAGCTGTTTTTT.

V usage is TRBV9 and J usage is TRBJ2-5; tentatively, D is TRBD1 (5 bases). V lost 4 bases, J lost 4 bases, and 20 bases lay in between. The CDR3 runs 16 residues. CDR1 and CDR2 from the germline V gene are SGDLS and YYNGEE. CDR3 bases: TGTGCCAGCAGCCTGGATCAGGGTTTAATGGGAGAGACCCAGTACTTC. Its protein product is CASSLDQGLMGETQYF.